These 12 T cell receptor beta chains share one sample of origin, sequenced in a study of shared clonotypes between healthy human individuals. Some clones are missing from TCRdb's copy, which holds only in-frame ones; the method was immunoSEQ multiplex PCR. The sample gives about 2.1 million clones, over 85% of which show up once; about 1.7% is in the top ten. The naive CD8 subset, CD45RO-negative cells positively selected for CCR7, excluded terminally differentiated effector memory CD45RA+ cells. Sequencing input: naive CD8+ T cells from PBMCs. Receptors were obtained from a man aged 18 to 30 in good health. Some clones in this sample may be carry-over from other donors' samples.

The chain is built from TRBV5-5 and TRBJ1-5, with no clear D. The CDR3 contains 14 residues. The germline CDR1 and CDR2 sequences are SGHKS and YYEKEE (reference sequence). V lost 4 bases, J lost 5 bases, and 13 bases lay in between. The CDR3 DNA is TGTGCCAGCAGCCAAATCCTGGGTGATCAGCCCCAGCATTTT. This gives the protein CASSQILGDQPQHF. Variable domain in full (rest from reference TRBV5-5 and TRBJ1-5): DAGVTQSPTHLIKTRGQQVTLRCSPISGHKSVSWYQQVLGQGPQFIFQYYEKEERGRGNFPDRFSARQFPNYSSELNVNALLLGDSALYLCASSQILGDQPQHFGDGTRLSIL.

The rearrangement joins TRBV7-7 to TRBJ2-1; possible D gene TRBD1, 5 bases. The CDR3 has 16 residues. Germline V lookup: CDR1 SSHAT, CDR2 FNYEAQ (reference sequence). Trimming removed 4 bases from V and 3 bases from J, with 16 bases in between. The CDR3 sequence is CASSSEDGASYNEQFF. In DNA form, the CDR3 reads TGTGCCAGCAGCTCCGAAGATGGGGCAAGCTACAATGAGCAGTTCTTC.

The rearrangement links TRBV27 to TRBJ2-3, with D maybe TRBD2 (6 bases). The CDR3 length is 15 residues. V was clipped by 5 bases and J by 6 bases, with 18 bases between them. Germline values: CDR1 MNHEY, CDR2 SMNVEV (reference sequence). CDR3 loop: CASSAQGVRGDTQYF. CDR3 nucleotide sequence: TGTGCCAGCAGTGCCCAGGGCGTCCGGGGGGATACGCAGTATTTT.

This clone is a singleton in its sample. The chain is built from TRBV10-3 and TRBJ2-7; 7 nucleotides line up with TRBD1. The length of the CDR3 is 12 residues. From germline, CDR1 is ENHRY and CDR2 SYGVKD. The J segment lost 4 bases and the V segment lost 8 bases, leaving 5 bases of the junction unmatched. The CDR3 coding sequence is TGTGCCATCGGGGACAGCTATTACGAGCAGTACTTC. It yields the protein CAIGDSYYEQYF.

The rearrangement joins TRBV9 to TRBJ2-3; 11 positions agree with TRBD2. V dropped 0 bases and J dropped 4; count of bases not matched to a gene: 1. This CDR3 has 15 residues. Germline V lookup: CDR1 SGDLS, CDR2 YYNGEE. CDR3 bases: TGTGCCAGCAGCGTAGGGGGACTAGCGGCAGATACGCAGTATTTT. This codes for CASSVGGLAADTQYF.

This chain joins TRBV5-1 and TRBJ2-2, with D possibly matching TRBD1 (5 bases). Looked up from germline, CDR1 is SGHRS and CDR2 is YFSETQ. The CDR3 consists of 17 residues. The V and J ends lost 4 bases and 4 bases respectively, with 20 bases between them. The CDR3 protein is CASSLDDRRGATGELFF. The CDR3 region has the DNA TGCGCCAGCAGCCTCGATGACAGACGCGGTGCCACCGGGGAGCTGTTTTTT.

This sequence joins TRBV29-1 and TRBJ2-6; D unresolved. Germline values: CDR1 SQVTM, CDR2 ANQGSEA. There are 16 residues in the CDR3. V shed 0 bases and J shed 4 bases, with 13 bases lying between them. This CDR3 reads CSVEDPHGYGANVLTF. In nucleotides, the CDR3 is TGCAGCGTTGAAGACCCTCACGGGTACGGGGCCAACGTCCTGACTTTC.

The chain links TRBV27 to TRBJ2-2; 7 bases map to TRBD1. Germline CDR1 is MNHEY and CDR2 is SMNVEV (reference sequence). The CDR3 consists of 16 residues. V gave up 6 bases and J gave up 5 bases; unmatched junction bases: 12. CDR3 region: CASRQPGQSTTGELFF. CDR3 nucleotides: TGTGCCAGCAGGCAGCCGGGACAGTCCACAACCGGGGAGCTGTTTTTT.

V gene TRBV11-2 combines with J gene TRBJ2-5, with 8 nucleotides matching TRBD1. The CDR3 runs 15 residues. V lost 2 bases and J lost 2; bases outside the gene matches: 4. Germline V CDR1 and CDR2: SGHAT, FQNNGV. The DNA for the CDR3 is TGTGCCAGCAGCTTAATTCGGGACAGGCAAGAGACCCAGTACTTC. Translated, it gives CASSLIRDRQETQYF.

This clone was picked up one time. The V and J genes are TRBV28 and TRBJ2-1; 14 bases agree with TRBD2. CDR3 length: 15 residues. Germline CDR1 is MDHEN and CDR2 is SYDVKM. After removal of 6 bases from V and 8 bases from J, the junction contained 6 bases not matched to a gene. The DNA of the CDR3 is TGTGCCAGCAGATTTGGGACTAGCGGGAGAGATGAGCAGTTCTTC. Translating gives CASRFGTSGRDEQFF.

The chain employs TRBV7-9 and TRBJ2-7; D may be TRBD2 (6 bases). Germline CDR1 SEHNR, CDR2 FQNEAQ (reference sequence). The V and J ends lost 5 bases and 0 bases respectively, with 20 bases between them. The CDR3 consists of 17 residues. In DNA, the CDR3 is TGTGCCAGCAGCCCCCCCCGGCGGGGCGTACCCTCCTACGAGCAGTACTTC. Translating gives CASSPPRRGVPSYEQYF.

CDR3 coding DNA: TGTGCCATCAGCCGGACAGGACGCACAGATACGCAGTATTTT. It codes for CAISRTGRTDTQYF. J is TRBJ2-3 and V is TRBV10-3, with 7 bases identical to TRBD1. Germline values: CDR1 ENHRY, CDR2 SYGVKD. The CDR3 contains 14 residues. The V and J ends lost 6 bases and 1 base, in that order; junction bases with no gene match: 4.